This T cell receptor beta chain was found in a study of shared clonotypes between healthy human individuals. Study findings and constraints: Roughly 5% of naive CD4 clonotypes were common to a few donors. It was the few donors that limited the genetic and exposure-history diversity represented. Large depth notwithstanding, sorted-subset sequencing proved incomplete by rarefaction.

Selected positively for CCR7 and CD45RO-negative, naive CD8 cells excluded terminally differentiated effector memory CD45RA+ cells. The CDR3 sequence is 14 residues long. Trimming shortened V by 3 bases and J by 3 bases, and 8 bases separated the two germline ends. CDR1 is SGHAT and CDR2 is FQNNGV in the germline V gene. Each sorted subset replicate got 200 ng genomic DNA, 25,000 to 35,000 genomes. Only in-frame clones appear in the TCRdb table, and some are missing; sequencing was by immunoSEQ multiplex PCR. The sample lists millions of clones; about 95% were seen once. In regard to this clone: The target antigen is unknown.

This sequence was found in a man in his late teens or twenties in good health. J is TRBJ2-2 and V is TRBV11-2; D gene unclear. Sequencing was performed on naive CD8+ T cells sorted from blood. The CDR3 region has the DNA TGTGCCAGCAGCTTTCGGTATGACACCGGGGAGCTGTTTTTT. This gives the protein CASSFRYDTGELFF.